The rows below give T cell receptor beta chains drawn from one sample of a study of T cell responses to AZD1222 COVID-19 vaccine. The assay was immunoSEQ multiplex PCR, and TCRdb's table has in-frame clones only and misses some. The data show fewer than 200,000 clones, with roughly nine tenths seen just once and about 1.9% held by the top ten. The sequencing here drew on peripheral blood, taken on day 0 of AZD1222 vaccination. Every receptor here comes from an adult in good health. CDR3s include the opening cysteine and the closing phenylalanine or tryptophan. D genes are given only for firm matches. The size entry is marked missing in some rows and otherwise reads once, few, many or a size class.

j_call clone_size d_call v_call cdr3_nt cdr3_aa
TRBJ1-4 . . TRBV2 TGTGCCAGCAGTGAGACGGGGGTGGCTAATGAAAAACTGTTTTTT CASSETGVANEKLFF
TRBJ2-2 . TRBD2 TRBV9 TGTGCCAGCAGCGCCGGGGGGACTACAAACACCGGGGAGCTGTTTTTT CASSAGGTTNTGELFF
TRBJ1-2 once . TRBV21-1 TGTGCCAGCAGCGCCCGACAACCCAGGACAGACTTCACTAACTATGGCTACACCTTC CASSARQPRTDFTNYGYTF
TRBJ2-1 . TRBD1 TRBV29-1 TGCAGCGTTGGGACAGGAGCGTACAATGAGCAGTTCTTC CSVGTGAYNEQFF
TRBJ1-1 . . TRBV5-1 TGCGCCAGCTTTAACGGGGGGCGAGAGAACACTGAAGCTTTCTTT CASFNGGRENTEAFF
TRBJ1-5 . . TRBV10-3 TGTGCCATCAGTGAGGGGGCAGCGGTCGATCAGCCCCAGCATTTT CAISEGAAVDQPQHF
TRBJ2-7 . . TRBV3-1/TRBV3-2 TGTGCCAGCAGCGATCGGGAATTCTATGGCTACGAGCAGTACTTC CASSDREFYGYEQYF
TRBJ2-7 . TRBD1 TRBV6-5 TGTGCCAGCAGTTGGGCAGGGGGTGTCTACGAGCAGTACTTC CASSWAGGVYEQYF
TRBJ2-1 once TRBD2 TRBV15 TGTGCCACCAGCAGAGGGACTAGCGGGACCAATGAGCAGTTCTTC CATSRGTSGTNEQFF
TRBJ2-2 . TRBD2 TRBV28 TGTGCCAGTTATGCTGGGGGGACTAGCGACACCGGGGAGCTGTTTTTT CASYAGGTSDTGELFF
TRBJ2-7 . TRBD2 TRBV4-3 TGCGCCAGCAGCCAAGCTTCAGCGGGAGGTTCTTACGAGCAGTACTTC CASSQASAGGSYEQYF
TRBJ1-2 . . TRBV2 TGTGCCAGCAGGGGCGGGGTCCACACCTTC CASRGGVHTF
TRBJ1-5 . . TRBV6-5 TGTGCCAGCAACCTACTACATGAGGGGCAGCCCCAGCATTTT CASNLLHEGQPQHF
TRBJ2-2 . TRBD1 TRBV19 TGTGCCAGTAGTCCCGGGACAGGGACCGGGGAGCTGTTTTTT CASSPGTGTGELFF
TRBJ1-2 . TRBD1 TRBV5-1 TGCGCCAGCAGACCCGAGACAGGGGGCTATGGCTACACCTTC CASRPETGGYGYTF
TRBJ2-7 . . TRBV6-2/TRBV6-3 TGTGCCAGCAGTTCCTTCGGAGGGCCCCCGGGCGAGCAGTACTTC CASSSFGGPPGEQYF
TRBJ1-5 once . TRBV4-1 TGCGCCAGCAGCCAAGTAGTAGGAAGTGGGAGCAATCAGCCCCAGCATTTT CASSQVVGSGSNQPQHF
TRBJ1-5 . . TRBV7-2 TGTGCCAGCAGCCTCTCGGGAGGGGGAAATCAGCCCCAGCATTTT CASSLSGGGNQPQHF
TRBJ2-1 . . TRBV7-9 TGTGCCAGCAGCGTAACCTCAGGGTCAGAGCAGTTCTTC CASSVTSGSEQFF
TRBJ1-2 . . TRBV5-8 TGTGCCAGCAGCGACGCGGGCTACACCTTC CASSDAGYTF
TRBJ1-1 . TRBD1 TRBV4-3 TGCGCCAGCAGCCAAGCCGGGACAGGGTACACTGAAGCTTTCTTT CASSQAGTGYTEAFF
TRBJ2-1 . TRBD1 TRBV14 TGTGCCAGCAGCCGAGGTACAGGGGGTCCCTACAATGAGCAGTTCTTC CASSRGTGGPYNEQFF
TRBJ1-1 . . TRBV28 TGTGCCAGCACCCCCACGGGGCCTGAAGCTTTCTTT CASTPTGPEAFF
TRBJ1-4 . . TRBV5-6 TGTGCCAGCAGCTCCGTTTCTGCAACTAATGAAAAACTGTTTTTT CASSSVSATNEKLFF
TRBJ2-7 . TRBD1 TRBV11-1 TGTGCCAGTGCCGGGACAGGTTTCGACGAGCAGTACTTC CASAGTGFDEQYF
TRBJ2-3 . . TRBV27 TGTGCCAGCAGTTCCCCGGGACTCCTGAGTGCAGATACGCAGTATTTT CASSSPGLLSADTQYF
TRBJ2-7 once TRBD2 TRBV29-1 TGCAGCGCCGGACTAGCGGGAACCTACGAGCAGTACTTC CSAGLAGTYEQYF
TRBJ2-6 . . TRBV6-4 TGTGCCAGCAGTGACCAGGGCTACGATTCTGGGGCCAACGTCCTGACTTTC CASSDQGYDSGANVLTF
TRBJ1-2 . . TRBV10-3 TGTGCCATCAGTGAGTCTGACGGACGATCTAACTATGGCTACACCTTC CAISESDGRSNYGYTF
TRBJ1-1 . . TRBV11-2 TGTGCCAGCAGCCCCCCCCGCGGGGGGAACACTGAAGCTTTCTTT CASSPPRGGNTEAFF
TRBJ1-3 . . TRBV3-1/TRBV3-2 TGTGCCAGCAGCGTACGGGGAAGTTGGACTGGAAACACCATATATTTT CASSVRGSWTGNTIYF
TRBJ1-2 . . TRBV19 TGTGCCAGTAGTATGGCTGCATATGGCTACACCTTC CASSMAAYGYTF
TRBJ1-3 once . TRBV11-2 TGTGCCAGCAGCTTAGCCGGGGGCAAAGGAAACACCATATATTTT CASSLAGGKGNTIYF
TRBJ2-3 . TRBD1 TRBV19 TGTGCCAGTAGGGACAGGACTTGGTTGGATACGCAGTATTTT CASRDRTWLDTQYF
TRBJ1-2 . TRBD1 TRBV18 TGTGCCAGCTCACAAGAGGCGGGACAGAACTATGGCTACACCTTC CASSQEAGQNYGYTF